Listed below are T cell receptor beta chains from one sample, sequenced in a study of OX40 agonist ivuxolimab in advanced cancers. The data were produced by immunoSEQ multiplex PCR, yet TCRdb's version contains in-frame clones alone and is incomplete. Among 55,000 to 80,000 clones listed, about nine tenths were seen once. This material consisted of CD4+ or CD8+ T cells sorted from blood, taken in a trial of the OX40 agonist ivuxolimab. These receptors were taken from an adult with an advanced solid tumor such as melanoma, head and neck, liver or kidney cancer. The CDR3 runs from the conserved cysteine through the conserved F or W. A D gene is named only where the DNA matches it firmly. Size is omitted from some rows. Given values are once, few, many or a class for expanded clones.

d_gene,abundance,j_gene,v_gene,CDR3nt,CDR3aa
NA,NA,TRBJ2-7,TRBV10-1,TGCGCCAGCAGTGATCGGGACGAGCAGTACTTC,CASSDRDEQYF
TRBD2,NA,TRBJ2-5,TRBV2,TGTGCCAGCAGACCTGCTAGCGGGGTGGAGACCCAGTACTTC,CASRPASGVETQYF
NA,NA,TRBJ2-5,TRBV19,TGTGCCAGTAGGACAGTTGGAGAGACCCAGTACTTC,CASRTVGETQYF
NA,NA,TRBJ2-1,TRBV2,TGTGCCAGCAGTATACTCGCGGGGAGCTACAATGAGCAGTTCTTC,CASSILAGSYNEQFF
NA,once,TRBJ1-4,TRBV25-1,TGTGCCAGCAGTGATTGGGGGGCCCAAACTAATGAAAAACTGTTTTTT,CASSDWGAQTNEKLFF
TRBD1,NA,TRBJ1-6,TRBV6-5,TGTGCCAGCAGACGGTCACAGGGGGCGGATTCACCCCTCCACTTT,CASRRSQGADSPLHF
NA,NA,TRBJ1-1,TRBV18,TGTGCCAGCTCACGTTCAAGTTACACTGAAGCTTTCTTT,CASSRSSYTEAFF
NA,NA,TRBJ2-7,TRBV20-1,TGCAGTGCTAGAACCACCTACGAGCAGTACTTC,CSARTTYEQYF
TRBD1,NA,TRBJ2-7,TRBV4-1,TGCGCCAGCAGCCGCTTTGACAGGGGCCCTTCCTACGAGCAGTACTTC,CASSRFDRGPSYEQYF
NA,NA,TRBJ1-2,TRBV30,TGTGCCTGGAGTACTGGGAACTATGGCTACACCTTC,CAWSTGNYGYTF
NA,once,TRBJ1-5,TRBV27,TGTGCCAGCAGTTTGTTCGGGAGCCGCAATCAGCCCCAGCATTTT,CASSLFGSRNQPQHF
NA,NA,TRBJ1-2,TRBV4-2,TGTGCCAGCAGCCAAGATGGGAAGGCAGGTGGCTACACCTTC,CASSQDGKAGGYTF
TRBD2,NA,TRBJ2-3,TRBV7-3,TGTGCCAGCAGCTCCGGACTAGTCCCAGATACGCAGTATTTT,CASSSGLVPDTQYF
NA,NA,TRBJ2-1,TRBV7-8,TGTGCCAGCAGCTCCTGGTGGCAGCCGTCCTACAATGAGCAGTTCTTC,CASSSWWQPSYNEQFF
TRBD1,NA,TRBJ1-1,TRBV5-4,TGTGCCAGCAGCTGGGACAGGGACACTGAAGCTTTCTTT,CASSWDRDTEAFF
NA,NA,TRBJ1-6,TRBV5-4,TGTGCCAGCAGCTTGGACAGGAGGGAGTCACCCCTCCACTTT,CASSLDRRESPLHF
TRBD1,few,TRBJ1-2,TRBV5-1,TGCGCCAGTAGCACCGGGACAGGGACAGGCGGCTACACCTTC,CASSTGTGTGGYTF
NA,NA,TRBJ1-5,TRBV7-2,TGTGCCAGCAGCGGCCTTCGGGGACAGCCCCAGCATTTT,CASSGLRGQPQHF
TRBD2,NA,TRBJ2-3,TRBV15,TGTGCCACCAGCAGGCTTATTACTAGCGGGGGGCTCGGTACGCAGTATTTT,CATSRLITSGGLGTQYF
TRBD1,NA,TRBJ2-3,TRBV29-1,TGCAGCGTTCATACAGGGGGCGCAGATACGCAGTATTTT,CSVHTGGADTQYF
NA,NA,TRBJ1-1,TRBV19,TGTGCCAGTAGTACTTTTTCTCAGGGCACTGAAGCTTTCTTT,CASSTFSQGTEAFF
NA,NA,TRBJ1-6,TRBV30,TGTGCCTGGAGTGTACGTCGGGTTCTCTGGAATTCACCCCTCCACTTT,CAWSVRRVLWNSPLHF